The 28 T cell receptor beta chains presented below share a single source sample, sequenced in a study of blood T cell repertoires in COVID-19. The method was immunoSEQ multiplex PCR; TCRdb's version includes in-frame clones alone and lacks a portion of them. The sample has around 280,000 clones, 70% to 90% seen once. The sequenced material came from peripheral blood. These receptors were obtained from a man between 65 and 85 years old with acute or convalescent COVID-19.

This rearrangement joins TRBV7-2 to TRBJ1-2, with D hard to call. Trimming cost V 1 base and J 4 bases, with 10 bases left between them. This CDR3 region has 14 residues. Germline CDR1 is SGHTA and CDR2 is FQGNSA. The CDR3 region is CASSLGLVLYGYTF. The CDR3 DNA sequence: TGTGCCAGCAGCTTAGGACTTGTTCTCTATGGCTACACCTTC.

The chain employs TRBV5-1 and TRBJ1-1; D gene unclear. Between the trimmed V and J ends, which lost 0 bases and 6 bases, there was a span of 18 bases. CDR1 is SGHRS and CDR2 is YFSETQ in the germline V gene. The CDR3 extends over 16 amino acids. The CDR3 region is CASSLAARSLLPEAFF. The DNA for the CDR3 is TGCGCCAGCAGCTTGGCTGCCAGATCATTACTACCTGAAGCTTTCTTT.

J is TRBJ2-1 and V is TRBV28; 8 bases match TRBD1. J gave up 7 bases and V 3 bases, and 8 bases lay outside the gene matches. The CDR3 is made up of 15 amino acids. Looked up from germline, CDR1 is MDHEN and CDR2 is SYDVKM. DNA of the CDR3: TGTGCCAGCAGTTTGGGGCAGGGGGCTTCGAATGAGCAGTTCTTC. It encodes CASSLGQGASNEQFF. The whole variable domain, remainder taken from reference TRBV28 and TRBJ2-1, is DVKVTQSSRYLVKRTGEKVFLECVQDMDHENMFWYRQDPGLGLRLIYFSYDVKMKEKGDIPEGYSVSREKKERFSLILESASTNQTSMYLCASSLGQGASNEQFFGPGTRLTVL.

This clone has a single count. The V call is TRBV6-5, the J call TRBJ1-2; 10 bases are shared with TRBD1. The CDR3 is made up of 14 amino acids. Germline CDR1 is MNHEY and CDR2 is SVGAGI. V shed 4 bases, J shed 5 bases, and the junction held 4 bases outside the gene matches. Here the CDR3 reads CASSSPGQGYGYTF. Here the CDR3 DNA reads TGTGCCAGCAGTTCGCCGGGACAGGGGTATGGCTACACCTTC.

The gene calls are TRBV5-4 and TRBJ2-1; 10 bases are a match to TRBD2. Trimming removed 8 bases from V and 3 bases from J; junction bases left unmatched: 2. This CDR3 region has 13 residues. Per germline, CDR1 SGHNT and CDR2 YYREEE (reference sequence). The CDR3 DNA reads TGTGCCAGTGCTAGCGGGGGCTACAATGAGCAGTTCTTC. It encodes CASASGGYNEQFF.

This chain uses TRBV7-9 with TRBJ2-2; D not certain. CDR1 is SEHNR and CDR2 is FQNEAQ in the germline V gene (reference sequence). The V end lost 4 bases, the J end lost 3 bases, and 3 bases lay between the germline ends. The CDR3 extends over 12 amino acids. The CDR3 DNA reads TGTGCCAGCAGCTCCGACACCGGGGAGCTGTTTTTT. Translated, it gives CASSSDTGELFF.

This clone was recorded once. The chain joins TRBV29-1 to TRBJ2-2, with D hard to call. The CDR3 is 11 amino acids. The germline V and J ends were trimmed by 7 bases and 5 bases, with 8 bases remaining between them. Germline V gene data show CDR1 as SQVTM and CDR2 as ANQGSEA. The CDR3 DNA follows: TGCAGCGCCTCCGGGACCGGGGAGCTGTTTTTT. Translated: CSASGTGELFF.

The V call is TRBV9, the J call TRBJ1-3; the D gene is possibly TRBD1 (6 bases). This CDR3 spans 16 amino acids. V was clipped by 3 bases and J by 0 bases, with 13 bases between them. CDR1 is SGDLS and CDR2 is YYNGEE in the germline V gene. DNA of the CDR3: TGTGCCAGCAGCGCCGAAGGGGGTAGCTCTGGAAACACCATATATTTT. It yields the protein CASSAEGGSSGNTIYF.

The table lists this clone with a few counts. The CDR3 coding sequence is TGTGCCAGCAGCTTAGCTCGGAGCTCTGGAAACACCATATATTTT. It is translated as CASSLARSSGNTIYF. The genes are TRBV7-9 and TRBJ1-3; no definite D call. The CDR3 sequence is 15 residues long. Trimming removed 0 bases at V and 0 bases at J, with 6 bases between. Germline V CDR1 and CDR2: SEHNR, FQNEAQ (reference sequence).

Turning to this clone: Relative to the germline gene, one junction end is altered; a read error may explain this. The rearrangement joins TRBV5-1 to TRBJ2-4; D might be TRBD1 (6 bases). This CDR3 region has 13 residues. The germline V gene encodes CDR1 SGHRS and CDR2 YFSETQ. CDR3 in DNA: TGCGCCAGCAGCTTAGCTATTCAGGGGCCTGCGAACTTC. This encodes CASSLAIQGPANF.

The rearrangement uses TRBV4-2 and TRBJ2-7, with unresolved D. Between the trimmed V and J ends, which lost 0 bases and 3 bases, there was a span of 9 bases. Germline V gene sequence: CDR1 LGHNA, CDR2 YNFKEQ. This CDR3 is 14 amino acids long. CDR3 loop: CASSQELRNYEQYF. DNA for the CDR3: TGTGCCAGCAGCCAAGAGCTTAGAAACTACGAGCAGTACTTC.

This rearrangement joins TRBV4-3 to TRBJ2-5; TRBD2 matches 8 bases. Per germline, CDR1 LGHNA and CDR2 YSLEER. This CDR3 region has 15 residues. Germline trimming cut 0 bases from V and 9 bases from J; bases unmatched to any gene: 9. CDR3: CASSQDLSGGRAQYF. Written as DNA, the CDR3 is TGCGCCAGCAGCCAAGATCTCAGCGGGGGACGGGCCCAGTACTTC.

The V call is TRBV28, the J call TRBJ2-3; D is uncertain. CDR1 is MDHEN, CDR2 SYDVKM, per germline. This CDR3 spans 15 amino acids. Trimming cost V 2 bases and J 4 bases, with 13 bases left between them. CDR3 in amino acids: CASSLAAASPDTQYF. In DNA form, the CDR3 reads TGTGCCAGCAGTTTAGCGGCAGCGAGTCCAGATACGCAGTATTTT.

The CDR3 DNA reads as TGCGCCAGCAGCTTGGCCGTCAGCGGGAGTGCAGATACGCAGTATTTT. Its protein is CASSLAVSGSADTQYF. The chain has TRBV5-1 and TRBJ2-3; 8 nucleotides line up with TRBD2. J was trimmed by 4 bases and V by 0 bases; bases with no gene match: 7. Germline CDR1 SGHRS, CDR2 YFSETQ. The CDR3 sequence is 16 residues long.

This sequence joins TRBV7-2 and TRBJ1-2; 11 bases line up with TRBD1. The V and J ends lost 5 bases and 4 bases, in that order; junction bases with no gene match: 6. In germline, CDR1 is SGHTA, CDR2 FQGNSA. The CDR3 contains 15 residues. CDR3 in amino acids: CASSPGTGGAYGYTF. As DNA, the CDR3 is TGTGCCAGCAGCCCCGGGACAGGGGGAGCCTATGGCTACACCTTC.

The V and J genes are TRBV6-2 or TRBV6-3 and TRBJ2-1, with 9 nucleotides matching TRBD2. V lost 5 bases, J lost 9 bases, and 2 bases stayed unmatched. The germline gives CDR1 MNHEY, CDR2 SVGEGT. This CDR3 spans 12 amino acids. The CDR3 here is CASSRTSVEQFF. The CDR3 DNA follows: TGTGCCAGCAGTCGGACTAGCGTTGAGCAGTTCTTC.

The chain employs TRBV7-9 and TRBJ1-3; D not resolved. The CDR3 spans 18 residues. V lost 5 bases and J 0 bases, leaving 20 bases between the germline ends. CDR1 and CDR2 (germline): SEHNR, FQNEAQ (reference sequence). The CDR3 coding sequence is TGTGCCAGCAGCCCTCTACGCGGGTCGGATGTCTCTGGAAACACCATATATTTT. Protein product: CASSPLRGSDVSGNTIYF.

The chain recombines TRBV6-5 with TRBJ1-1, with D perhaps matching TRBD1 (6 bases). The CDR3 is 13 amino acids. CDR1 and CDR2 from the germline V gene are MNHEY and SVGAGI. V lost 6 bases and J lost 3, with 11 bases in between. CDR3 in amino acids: CASRDSLYTEAFF. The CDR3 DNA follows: TGTGCCAGCAGGGACAGCCTGTACACTGAAGCTTTCTTT.

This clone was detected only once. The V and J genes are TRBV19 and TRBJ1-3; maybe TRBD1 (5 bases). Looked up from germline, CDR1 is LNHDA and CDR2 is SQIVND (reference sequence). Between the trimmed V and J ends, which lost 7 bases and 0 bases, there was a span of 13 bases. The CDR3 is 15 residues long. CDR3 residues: CASKRGRDSGNTIYF. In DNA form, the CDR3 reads TGTGCCAGTAAACGTGGCAGGGACTCTGGAAACACCATATATTTT. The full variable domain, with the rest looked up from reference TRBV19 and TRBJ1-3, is DGGITQSPKYLFRKEGQNVTLSCEQNLNHDAMYWYRQDPGQGLRLIYYSQIVNDFQKGDIAEGYSVSREKKESFPLTVTSAQKNPTAFYLCASKRGRDSGNTIYFGEGSWLTVV.

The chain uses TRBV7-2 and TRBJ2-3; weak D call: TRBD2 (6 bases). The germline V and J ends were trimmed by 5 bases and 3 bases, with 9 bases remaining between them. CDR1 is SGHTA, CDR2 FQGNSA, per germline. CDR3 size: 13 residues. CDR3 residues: CASSRDLTDTQYF. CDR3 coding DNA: TGTGCCAGCAGCCGGGACTTGACAGATACGCAGTATTTT.

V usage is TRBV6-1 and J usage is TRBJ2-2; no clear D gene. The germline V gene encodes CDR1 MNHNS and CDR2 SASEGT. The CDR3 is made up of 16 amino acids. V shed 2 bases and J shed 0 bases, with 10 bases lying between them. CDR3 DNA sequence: TGTGCCAGCAGTGAACGTCGCGTCGCGAACACCGGGGAGCTGTTTTTT. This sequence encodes CASSERRVANTGELFF.

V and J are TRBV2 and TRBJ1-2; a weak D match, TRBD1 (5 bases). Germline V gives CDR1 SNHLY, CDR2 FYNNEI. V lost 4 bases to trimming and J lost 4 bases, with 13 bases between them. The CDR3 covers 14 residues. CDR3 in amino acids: CASSGQTPTYGYTF. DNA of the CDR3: TGTGCCAGCAGTGGACAGACCCCGACCTATGGCTACACCTTC.

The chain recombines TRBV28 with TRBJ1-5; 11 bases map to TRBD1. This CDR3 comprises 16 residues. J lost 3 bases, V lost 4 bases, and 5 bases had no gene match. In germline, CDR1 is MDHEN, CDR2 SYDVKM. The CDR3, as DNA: TGTGCCAGCAGTTCGGGACAGGGGGGAGTCAATCAGCCCCAGCATTTT. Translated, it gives CASSSGQGGVNQPQHF. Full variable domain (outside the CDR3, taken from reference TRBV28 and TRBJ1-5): DVKVTQSSRYLVKRTGEKVFLECVQDMDHENMFWYRQDPGLGLRLIYFSYDVKMKEKGDIPEGYSVSREKKERFSLILESASTNQTSMYLCASSSGQGGVNQPQHFGDGTRLSIL.

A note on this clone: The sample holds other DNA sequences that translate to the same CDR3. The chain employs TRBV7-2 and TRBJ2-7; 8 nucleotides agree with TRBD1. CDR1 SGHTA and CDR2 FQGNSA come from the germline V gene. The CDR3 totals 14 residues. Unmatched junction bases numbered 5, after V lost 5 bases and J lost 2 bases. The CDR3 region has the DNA TGTGCCAGCAGCCCCGGACAGGGACCCTACGAGCAGTACTTC. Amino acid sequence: CASSPGQGPYEQYF.

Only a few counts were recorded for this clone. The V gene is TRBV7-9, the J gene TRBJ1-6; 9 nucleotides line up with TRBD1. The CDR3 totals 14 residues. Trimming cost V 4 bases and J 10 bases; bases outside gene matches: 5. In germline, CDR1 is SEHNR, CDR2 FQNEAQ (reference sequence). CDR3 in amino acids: CASSSGTGRSPLHF. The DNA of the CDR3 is TGTGCCAGCAGCTCCGGGACAGGGCGGTCACCCCTCCACTTT.

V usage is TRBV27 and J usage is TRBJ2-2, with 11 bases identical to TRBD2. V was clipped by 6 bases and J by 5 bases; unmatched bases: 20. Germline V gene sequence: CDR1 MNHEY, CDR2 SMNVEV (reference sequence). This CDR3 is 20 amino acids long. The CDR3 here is CASSQNPLLTTSGRTGELFF. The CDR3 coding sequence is TGTGCCAGCAGCCAAAACCCACTCCTCACCACTAGCGGGAGAACCGGGGAGCTGTTTTTT.

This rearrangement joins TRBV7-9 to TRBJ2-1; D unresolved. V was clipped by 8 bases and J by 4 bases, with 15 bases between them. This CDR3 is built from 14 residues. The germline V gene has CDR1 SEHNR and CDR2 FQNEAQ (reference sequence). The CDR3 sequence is CASLQFQRYNEQFF. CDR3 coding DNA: TGTGCCAGCCTTCAGTTCCAGCGATACAATGAGCAGTTCTTC.

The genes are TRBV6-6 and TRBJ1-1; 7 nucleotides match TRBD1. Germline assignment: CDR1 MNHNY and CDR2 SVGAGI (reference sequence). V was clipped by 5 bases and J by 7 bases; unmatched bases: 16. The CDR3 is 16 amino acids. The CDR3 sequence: CASSGTQRTGEYEAFF. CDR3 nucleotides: TGTGCCAGCAGTGGCACTCAGAGGACAGGCGAATATGAAGCTTTCTTT.